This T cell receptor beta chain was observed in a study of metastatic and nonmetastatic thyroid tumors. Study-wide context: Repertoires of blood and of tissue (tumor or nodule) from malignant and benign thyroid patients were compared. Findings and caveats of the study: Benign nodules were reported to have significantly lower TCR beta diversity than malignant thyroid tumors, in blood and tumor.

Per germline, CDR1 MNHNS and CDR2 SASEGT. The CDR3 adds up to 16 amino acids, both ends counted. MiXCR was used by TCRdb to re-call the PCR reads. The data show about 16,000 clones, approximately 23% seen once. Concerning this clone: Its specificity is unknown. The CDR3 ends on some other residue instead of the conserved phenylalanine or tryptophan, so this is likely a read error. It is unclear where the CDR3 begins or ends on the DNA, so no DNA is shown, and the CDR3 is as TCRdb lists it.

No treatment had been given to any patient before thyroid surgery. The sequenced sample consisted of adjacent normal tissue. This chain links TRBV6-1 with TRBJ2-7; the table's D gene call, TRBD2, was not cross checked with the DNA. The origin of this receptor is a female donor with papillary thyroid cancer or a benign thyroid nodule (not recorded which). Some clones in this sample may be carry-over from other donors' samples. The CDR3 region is CASSGSGLNPSYEQTL.